The source of this T cell receptor beta chain is a study of T cell responses to AZD1222 COVID-19 vaccine. The germline V gene has CDR1 SNHLY and CDR2 FYNNEI. The CDR3 runs to 13 residues. The V and J ends lost 6 bases and 7 bases respectively, with 10 bases between them. TCRdb's copy holds only in-frame clones and misses some; the assay was immunoSEQ multiplex PCR. This table holds 150,000 or so clones, 90% found once. The chain combines TRBV2 with TRBJ1-6; D gene unclear. The receptor's source is an adult who received the AZD1222 COVID-19 vaccine. The source was peripheral blood, collected 28 days after the second AZD1222 dose. This chain's CDR3 is CASRVTENSPLHF. The CDR3 DNA is TGTGCCAGCAGGGTAACTGAGAATTCACCCCTCCACTTT. Looking up the rest from reference TRBV2 and TRBJ1-6 gives the full variable domain: EPEVTQTPSHQVTQMGQEVILRCVPISNHLYFYWYRQILGQKVEFLVSFYNNEISEKSEIFDDQFSVERPDGSNFTLKIRSTKLEDSAMYFCASRVTENSPLHFGNGTRLTVT.